The next 32 T cell receptor beta chains were all read from a single sample in a study of T cells expressing NK-cell markers. Reanalyzing the 5' RACE reads, TCRdb keeps one entry per CDR3 protein, without DNA. The ten most abundant clones cover around 0.42% of a sample with about 260,000 distinct CDR3 sequences. Sequencing input: blood T cells: a sorted CD56 or NKG2C T cell subset, CD4+ or CD8+ T cells, or bulk PBMC T cells (not recorded which). The receptors come from a man younger than 35 in good health.

CDR3 amino acids: CAWGVTSTDTQYF. The chain uses TRBV30 and TRBJ2-3. The V gene's germline CDR1 is GTSNPN and CDR2 SVGIG (reference sequence). CDR3 length equals 13 residues.

This chain joins TRBV5-4 and TRBJ1-2; TCRdb gives TRBD1 as the D gene, but with no DNA this cannot be confirmed. This CDR3 spans 19 amino acids. Germline-derived CDR1 and CDR2 are SGHNT and YYREEE (reference sequence). This chain's CDR3 is CASSFGLRQTTIPNYGYTF.

The rearrangement joins TRBV5-1 to TRBJ2-1; TCRdb gives TRBD1 as the D gene, but with no DNA this cannot be confirmed. There are 14 residues in the CDR3. Germline V gene sequence: CDR1 SGHRS, CDR2 YFSETQ. The CDR3 reads CASSWQGSHNEQFF.

The chain recombines TRBV6-2 or TRBV6-3 with TRBJ2-7; TCRdb proposes TRBD1, but this gene call is untestable without DNA. This CDR3 is 13 amino acids long. CDR1 and CDR2 (germline): MNHEY, SVGEGT. The CDR3 is CASSHPTGREQYF.

This chain uses TRBV20-1 with TRBJ1-6; TCRdb designates TRBD1, a call that cannot be tested without DNA. The CDR3 length is 14 residues. In germline, CDR1 is DFQATT, CDR2 SNEGSKA (reference sequence). This chain's CDR3 is CSASGTTYNSPLHF.

The chain couples TRBV4-3 to TRBJ1-6. Germline V gene sequence: CDR1 LGHNA, CDR2 YSLEER. This CDR3 region has 15 residues. CDR3 residues: CASSQVPRSGSPLHF.

V is TRBV29-1 and J is TRBJ1-5. Germline V gene data show CDR1 as SQVTM and CDR2 as ANQGSEA. This CDR3 has 13 residues. CDR3 protein: CSVGGGGTQPQHF.

The chain links TRBV29-1 to TRBJ2-1; TCRdb selects TRBD1, and the lack of DNA leaves this call unchecked. CDR3 size: 16 residues. Germline V gene data show CDR1 as SQVTM and CDR2 as ANQGSEA. The CDR3 is CSVEPGRLSSYNEQFF.

This rearrangement joins TRBV12-3 or TRBV12-4 to TRBJ2-1; TCRdb indicates TRBD2, and absent DNA this call remains unverified. The CDR3 sequence is 14 residues long. The CDR3 region is CACGPSGPYNEQFF.

The chain uses TRBV7-2 and TRBJ2-1; TCRdb's D call of TRBD1 is untestable without DNA. Germline lookup yields CDR1 SGHTA and CDR2 FQGNSA. The length of the CDR3 is 16 residues. CDR3 in amino acids: CASSLAGRKLRDPQFF.

The chain is built from TRBV18 and TRBJ2-3; with no DNA, the TCRdb D assignment of TRBD1 cannot be verified. The CDR3 consists of 14 residues. The germline V gene encodes CDR1 KGHSH and CDR2 LQKENI. CDR3 region: CASRDRGREDTQYF.

CDR3 region: CASQFADRYLYGYTF. This chain joins TRBV12-3 or TRBV12-4 and TRBJ1-2; no DNA is available, so the TRBD1 call from TCRdb remains unchecked. The CDR3 length is 15 residues.

The genes are TRBV20-1 and TRBJ2-1; TCRdb designates TRBD1, a call that cannot be tested without DNA. This CDR3 comprises 14 residues. The germline V gene encodes CDR1 DFQATT and CDR2 SNEGSKA (reference sequence). The CDR3 here is CSARDRRRLNEQFF.

The chain combines TRBV27 with TRBJ1-2; the D call of TRBD1 rests on TCRdb alone, since no DNA is present to check it. Germline V gives CDR1 MNHEY, CDR2 SMNVEV (reference sequence). The CDR3 has 18 residues. The CDR3 region is CASSPLLGQGAGLNGYTF.

The rearrangement uses TRBV12-3 or TRBV12-4 and TRBJ2-2. This CDR3 is 14 amino acids long. The CDR3 sequence is CASSPLGDTGELFF.

J is TRBJ2-3 and V is TRBV6-1; no DNA is available, so the TRBD1 call from TCRdb remains unchecked. The germline V gene has CDR1 MNHNS and CDR2 SASEGT. This CDR3 region has 15 residues. CDR3 sequence reads: CASSLGAPSTDTQYF.

The rearrangement links TRBV12-3 or TRBV12-4 to TRBJ2-1; TCRdb gives TRBD2 as the D gene, but with no DNA this cannot be confirmed. CDR3 size: 13 residues. The CDR3 protein is CASRALSYNEQFF.

The chain is built from TRBV7-9 and TRBJ1-4. The CDR3 contains 15 residues. The germline gives CDR1 SEHNR, CDR2 FQNEAQ (reference sequence). CDR3: CASSSQLTQGEKLFF.

This chain uses TRBV12-3 or TRBV12-4 with TRBJ2-2; TCRdb gives TRBD1 as the D gene, but with no DNA this cannot be confirmed. The CDR3 has 15 amino acids. The CDR3 spells CASTNRGLYTGELFF.

The rearrangement uses TRBV6-1 and TRBJ2-2; the D call from TCRdb, TRBD1, cannot be confirmed without DNA. Germline V CDR1 and CDR2: MNHNS, SASEGT. The CDR3 length is 13 residues. CDR3 region: CAIKTGPTGELFF.

The chain has TRBV5-6 and TRBJ2-2; as DNA is missing, the TRBD2 call by TCRdb cannot be tested. In germline, CDR1 is SGHDT, CDR2 YYEEEE. This CDR3 has 15 amino acids. The CDR3 is CASSLAFKNTGELFF.

The chain is built from TRBV12-3 or TRBV12-4 and TRBJ2-1; TCRdb designates TRBD2, a call that cannot be tested without DNA. This CDR3 has 14 residues. The CDR3 is CASSRRVRNNEQFF.

This chain links TRBV6-5 with TRBJ1-2. There are 13 residues in the CDR3. Germline V gives CDR1 MNHEY, CDR2 SVGAGI. The CDR3 sequence is CASRQGSIGGYTF.

This chain joins TRBV4-3 and TRBJ2-4. The length of the CDR3 is 14 residues. The germline gives CDR1 LGHNA, CDR2 YSLEER. The CDR3 region is CASSQEAKKNIQYF.

The chain links TRBV7-2 to TRBJ2-1; TCRdb designates TRBD2, a call that cannot be tested without DNA. Per the germline V gene, CDR1 is SGHTA and CDR2 is FQGNSA. This CDR3 comprises 16 residues. CDR3 amino acids: CASSLAGGMTYNEQFF.

This chain's CDR3 is CASSQVSGGSSYNEQFF. The chain recombines TRBV4-1 with TRBJ2-1. The CDR3 extends over 17 amino acids. The V gene's germline CDR1 is MGHRA and CDR2 YSYEKL.

The rearrangement links TRBV2 to TRBJ2-3. CDR1 and CDR2 (germline): SNHLY, FYNNEI. The CDR3 loop spans 12 amino acids. The CDR3 is CASSEQVDTQYF.

V is TRBV4-3 and J is TRBJ2-7; TCRdb's D call of TRBD1 is untestable without DNA. CDR1 is LGHNA and CDR2 is YSLEER in the germline V gene. This CDR3 is built from 15 residues. The CDR3 spells CASSQVPGLEHEQYF.

The chain carries TRBV20-1 and TRBJ2-7; TCRdb designates TRBD2, a call that cannot be tested without DNA. The CDR3 runs 12 residues. Per germline, CDR1 DFQATT and CDR2 SNEGSKA (reference sequence). CDR3 amino acids: CSRPGERKEQYF.

The chain combines TRBV27 with TRBJ2-1; TCRdb's assignment of TRBD2 cannot be checked, as there is no DNA. The V gene's germline CDR1 is MNHEY and CDR2 SMNVEV (reference sequence). The CDR3 covers 15 residues. The CDR3 sequence is CARIISGRAYNEQFF.

The V and J genes are TRBV6-5 and TRBJ2-7. Per the germline V gene, CDR1 is MNHEY and CDR2 is SVGAGI. The CDR3 sequence is 14 residues long. The CDR3 reads CASSYTDSVHEQYF.

The chain has TRBV7-2 and TRBJ2-6; the D gene TCRdb calls, TRBD1, cannot be checked with no DNA. CDR3 length: 16 residues. CDR1 and CDR2 (germline): SGHTA, FQGNSA. This chain's CDR3 is CASGHLSVSGANVLTF.